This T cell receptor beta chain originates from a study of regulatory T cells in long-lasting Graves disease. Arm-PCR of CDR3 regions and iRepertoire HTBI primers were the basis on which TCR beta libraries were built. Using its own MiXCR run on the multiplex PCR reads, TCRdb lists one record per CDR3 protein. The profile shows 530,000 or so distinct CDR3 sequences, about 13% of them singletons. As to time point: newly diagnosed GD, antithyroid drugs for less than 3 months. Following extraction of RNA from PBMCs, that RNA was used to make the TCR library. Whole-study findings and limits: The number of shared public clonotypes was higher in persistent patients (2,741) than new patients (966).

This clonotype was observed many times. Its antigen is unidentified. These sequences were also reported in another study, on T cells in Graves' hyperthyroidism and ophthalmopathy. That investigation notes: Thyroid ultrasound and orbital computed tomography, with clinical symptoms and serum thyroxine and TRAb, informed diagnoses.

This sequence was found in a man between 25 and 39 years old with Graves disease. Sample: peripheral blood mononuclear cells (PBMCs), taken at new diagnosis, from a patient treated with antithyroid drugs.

The CDR3 sequence: CASSPTRDRTYEQYF. DNA for the CDR3: TGCGCCAGCAGCCCGACCCGGGACAGGACCTACGAGCAGTACTTC. J is TRBJ2-7 and V is TRBV5-1, with 8 bases identical to TRBD1. V lost 4 bases and J lost 2; bases outside the gene matches: 8. The CDR3 extends over 15 amino acids. Germline V gene data show CDR1 as SGHRS and CDR2 as YFSETQ.